What follows are 21 T cell receptor beta chains derived from one specimen sequenced in a study of Tregs in tolerant kidney transplant recipients. The method was immunoSEQ multiplex PCR; TCRdb's version includes in-frame clones alone and lacks a portion of them. The sample yields around 230,000 clones, roughly 80% seen once. The sample comprised CD4+ T cells from blood. These receptors came from a human donor in good health.

As regards this clone: The same CDR3 can be traced to other DNA sequences in this sample. The genes are TRBV10-3 and TRBJ2-5, with D maybe TRBD1 (5 bases). V was cut by 0 bases and J by 4 bases, with 9 bases left in between. The CDR3 has 14 residues. Germline CDR1 and CDR2: ENHRY and SYGVKD. CDR3 amino acids: CAISESGRAETQYF. CDR3 in DNA: TGTGCCATCAGTGAGTCTGGCAGGGCAGAGACCCAGTACTTC.

This chain joins TRBV5-1 and TRBJ1-1; maybe TRBD1 (5 bases). This CDR3 contains 12 residues. The ends were cut back, 3 bases at V and 7 bases at J, with 10 bases in the middle. CDR1 is SGHRS, CDR2 YFSETQ, per germline. CDR3 sequence (DNA): TGCGCCAGCAGCTCCATAGGGGATGAAGCTTTCTTT. This encodes CASSSIGDEAFF.

There are a few counts of this clone. The V call is TRBV5-4, the J call TRBJ2-7; D tentatively reads TRBD1 or TRBD2 (7 bases each). Germline CDR1 is SGHNT and CDR2 is YYREEE (reference sequence). V was clipped by 5 bases and J by 0 bases, with 12 bases between them. There are 14 residues in the CDR3. CDR3 region: CASRKRDSSYEQYF. In DNA form, the CDR3 reads TGTGCCAGCAGGAAGCGGGACAGCTCCTACGAGCAGTACTTC.

The genes are TRBV7-9 and TRBJ2-1, with 11 bases fitting TRBD2. The CDR3 spans 16 residues. The trim removed 4 bases at V and 8 bases at J, leaving 10 bases unmatched. CDR1 and CDR2 (germline): SEHNR, FQNEAQ (reference sequence). The CDR3: CASSSGSSGRIHEQFF. Written as DNA, the CDR3 is TGTGCCAGCAGCTCCGGTTCTAGCGGGAGGATCCATGAGCAGTTCTTC.

V gene TRBV30 combines with J gene TRBJ1-2; a weak D match, TRBD1 (6 bases). The CDR3 has 14 residues. The germline CDR1 and CDR2 sequences are GTSNPN and SVGIG (reference sequence). V shed 0 bases and J shed 3 bases, with 11 bases lying between them. The CDR3: CAWSVLQGDYGYTF. CDR3 DNA: TGTGCCTGGAGTGTACTACAGGGTGACTATGGCTACACCTTC.

The chain uses TRBV30 and TRBJ1-4; D possibly corresponds to TRBD1 (5 bases). The CDR3 loop spans 15 amino acids. Germline CDR1 and CDR2: GTSNPN and SVGIG (reference sequence). Trimming removed 0 bases from V and 4 bases from J, with 12 bases in between. CDR3: CAWSVQAGLNEKLFF. The CDR3 nucleotides are TGTGCCTGGAGTGTACAGGCAGGCCTTAATGAAAAACTGTTTTTT. Based on the CDR3 plus reference TRBV30 and TRBJ1-4, the full variable domain is SQTIHQWPATLVQPVGSPLSLECTVEGTSNPNLYWYRQAAGRGLQLLFYSVGIGQISSEVPQNLSASRPQDRQFILSSKKLLLSDSGFYLCAWSVQAGLNEKLFFGSGTQLSVL.

This chain links TRBV19 with TRBJ2-5; D not resolved. The CDR3 has 14 residues. Trimming removed 3 bases from V and 9 bases from J, with 17 bases in between. Germline V gene lookup returns CDR1 LNHDA and CDR2 SQIVND (reference sequence). The CDR3 loop is CASSMHRPGEAQYF. CDR3 sequence (DNA): TGTGCCAGTAGTATGCACCGACCGGGCGAGGCCCAGTACTTC. The entire variable domain, with the rest obtained from reference TRBV19 and TRBJ2-5, is as follows: DGGITQSPKYLFRKEGQNVTLSCEQNLNHDAMYWYRQDPGQGLRLIYYSQIVNDFQKGDIAEGYSVSREKKESFPLTVTSAQKNPTAFYLCASSMHRPGEAQYFGPGTRLLVL.

The V call is TRBV18, the J call TRBJ1-1; no definite D call. The CDR3 loop spans 15 amino acids. The V gene lost 6 bases and the J gene lost 0 bases, with 14 bases spanning the gap. Germline CDR1 reads KGHSH; CDR2 reads LQKENI. CDR3 nucleotides: TGTGCCAGCTCCCCTATGGAAGGGTTGAACACTGAAGCTTTCTTT. Protein product: CASSPMEGLNTEAFF.

V gene TRBV5-4 combines with J gene TRBJ2-2; 8 bases are shared with TRBD2. The CDR3 consists of 12 residues. CDR1 is SGHNT, CDR2 YYREEE, per germline (reference sequence). The CDR3 DNA reads as TGTAGAGCGGGAGTTAACACCGGGGAGCTGTTTTTT. The encoded protein is CRAGVNTGELFF.

The gene calls are TRBV9 and TRBJ2-1; D is possibly TRBD2 (5 bases). CDR3 length: 14 amino acids. The V and J ends lost 3 bases and 0 bases respectively, with 7 bases between them. Germline assignment: CDR1 SGDLS and CDR2 YYNGEE. CDR3 protein: CASSAGGSYNEQFF. CDR3 bases: TGTGCCAGCAGCGCCGGAGGCTCCTACAATGAGCAGTTCTTC.

The rearrangement joins TRBV5-1 to TRBJ2-1; D remains ambiguous. The germline gives CDR1 SGHRS, CDR2 YFSETQ. Trimming removed 3 bases from V and 3 bases from J, with 16 bases in between. CDR3 size: 16 residues. CDR3 sequence reads: CASSSIPGVDYNEQFF. DNA for the CDR3: TGCGCCAGCAGCTCAATTCCAGGTGTGGACTACAATGAGCAGTTCTTC.

The rearrangement links TRBV5-1 to TRBJ1-4; 7 bases map to TRBD1. With V trimmed by 4 bases and J by 5 bases, 8 bases remained unmatched. The germline V gene has CDR1 SGHRS and CDR2 YFSETQ. This CDR3 is built from 15 residues. CDR3 bases: TGCGCCAGCAGCCCCAACAGGGGACGGAATGAAAAACTGTTTTTT. Its protein product is CASSPNRGRNEKLFF.

With respect to this clone: Germline is not matched at one junction end, which may reflect a read error. V gene TRBV6-1 combines with J gene TRBJ1-2; D not resolved. The CDR3 length is 12 residues. Germline V lookup: CDR1 MNHNS, CDR2 SASEGT. The CDR3 is CASSEGSQPLFF. As DNA, the CDR3 is TGTGCCAGCAGTGAAGGGTCCCAGCCCCTCTTCTTC.

V gene TRBV11-3 combines with J gene TRBJ2-7, with D possibly TRBD2 on 5 matching bases. The V and J ends lost 2 bases and 3 bases respectively, with 14 bases between them. The CDR3 has 15 amino acids. In germline, CDR1 is SGHNT, CDR2 YENEEA. In DNA form, the CDR3 reads TGTGCCAGCAGCTTATTGAGCGGAGTGGGCTACGAGCAGTACTTC. Protein product: CASSLLSGVGYEQYF.

The V call is TRBV9, the J call TRBJ1-2; D is uncertain. Trimming cost V 1 base and J 3 bases, with 13 bases left between them. The CDR3 is 15 amino acids. Germline CDR1 and CDR2: SGDLS and YYNGEE. The CDR3 coding sequence is TGTGCCAGCAGCGTAACTTCTTCAGACTACTATGGCTACACCTTC. This sequence encodes CASSVTSSDYYGYTF.

This clone was found once. V usage is TRBV7-9 and J usage is TRBJ2-2; D gene unclear. Germline CDR1 reads SEHNR; CDR2 reads FQNEAQ (reference sequence). The V gene lost 3 bases and the J gene lost 1 base, with 6 bases spanning the gap. This CDR3 spans 14 amino acids. CDR3 loop: CASSLAQNTGELFF. The CDR3 nucleotides are TGTGCCAGCAGCTTGGCCCAGAACACCGGGGAGCTGTTTTTT.

The V call is TRBV7-2, the J call TRBJ1-6; D may be TRBD1 (5 bases). V was shortened by 5 bases and J by 13 bases, with 15 bases between the two germline ends. The germline CDR1 and CDR2 sequences are SGHTA and FQGNSA. The CDR3 contains 13 residues. The chain's CDR3 is CASSPRGQGPLHF. CDR3 DNA sequence: TGTGCCAGCAGCCCCAGAGGGCAGGGTCCCCTCCACTTT.

V is TRBV7-9 and J is TRBJ2-2; TRBD2 matches at 8 bases. The CDR3 loop spans 16 amino acids. Looked up from germline, CDR1 is SEHNR and CDR2 is FQNEAQ (reference sequence). V shed 4 bases, J shed 0 bases, and the junction held 4 bases outside the gene matches. CDR3 coding DNA: TGTGCCAGCAGCTCCACTAGCGGCGCGAACACCGGGGAGCTGTTTTTT. It codes for CASSSTSGANTGELFF.

The gene calls are TRBV7-9 and TRBJ2-3, with a weak D call TRBD2 (5 bases). Per germline, CDR1 SEHNR and CDR2 FQNEAQ (reference sequence). V lost 11 bases and J 4 bases, leaving 13 bases between the germline ends. The CDR3 runs to 12 residues. CDR3 bases: TGTGCCCTAGGGAGAATTGCAGATACGCAGTATTTT. Translating gives CALGRIADTQYF.

This clone was counted a single time. CDR3 in amino acids: CASSPPGTSGRVSYNEQFF. The CDR3 DNA reads as TGCGCCAGCAGTCCCCCCGGGACTAGCGGGAGAGTCTCCTACAATGAGCAGTTCTTC. The rearrangement links TRBV10-1 to TRBJ2-1, with 14 bases lining up with TRBD2. This CDR3 is built from 19 residues. V gave up 5 bases and J gave up 0 bases; unmatched junction bases: 9. CDR1 and CDR2 (germline): WNHNN, SYGVQD (reference sequence).

The chain carries TRBV4-2 and TRBJ2-7; D is perhaps TRBD1 or TRBD2 (5 bases each). Germline values: CDR1 LGHNA, CDR2 YNFKEQ. CDR3 length: 15 amino acids. The V end lost 1 base, the J end lost 4 bases, and 14 bases lay between the germline ends. The CDR3 protein is CASSQAKGPQYEQYF. The CDR3, as DNA: TGTGCCAGCAGCCAAGCAAAGGGACCCCAGTACGAGCAGTACTTC.